Included here is one T cell receptor (beta chain) sequence, with context. Germline lookup yields CDR1 SGHKS and CDR2 YYEKEE (reference sequence). This CDR3 comprises 12 residues. V was clipped by 7 bases and J by 6 bases, with 14 bases between them. The record originates from a study of shared clonotypes between healthy human individuals. Sequencing used immunoSEQ multiplex PCR; TCRdb keeps in-frame clones, though not all of them. Among hundreds of thousands of clones, 70% to 80% were seen once, and the ten largest hold over 10%. The source material was PBMCs. The genes are TRBV5-5 and TRBJ2-7, with D maybe TRBD1 (5 bases). The clonotype was recovered from a woman aged 40 to 49 in good health. Some clones in this sample may be carry-over from other donors' samples. CDR3 protein: CASSIPGLEQYF. Here the CDR3 DNA reads TGTGCCAGCTCCATTCCAGGGCTCGAGCAGTACTTC.